Below, 2 T cell receptor beta chains from the same sample are listed, as sequenced in a study of patients and donors after allogeneic stem cell transplantation. TCRdb reprocessed the RT-PCR reads with MiXCR, giving one entry per CDR3 protein. Counted here are 410,000 or so distinct CDR3 sequences, 16% occurring once; the ten biggest clones make up over 6%. What was sequenced was blood, either unsorted or a sorted T cell fraction (not recorded which). Receptors were obtained from a human donor who was either an allogeneic HSCT recipient or a stem cell or donor lymphocyte infusion donor (not recorded which). It is not recorded whose cells these are; they may come from a transplant donor.

The sample holds a few counts of this clonotype. The V gene is TRBV9, the J gene TRBJ2-3, with D unresolved. V lost 0 bases to trimming and J lost 9 bases, with 8 bases between them. Germline CDR1 SGDLS, CDR2 YYNGEE. The CDR3 sequence is 12 residues long. CDR3 sequence reads: CASSVDQRTQYF. The CDR3, as DNA: TGTGCCAGCAGCGTAGACCAGAGAACGCAGTATTTT.

J is TRBJ2-1 and V is TRBV27; 8 positions match TRBD1. The CDR3 runs to 13 residues. The J segment lost 8 bases and the V segment lost 8 bases, leaving 8 bases of the junction unmatched. Germline V gene data show CDR1 as MNHEY and CDR2 as SMNVEV (reference sequence). The CDR3 region has the DNA TGTGCCAGCCTCCCGGCAGGGGGCGATGAGCAGTTCTTC. It yields the protein CASLPAGGDEQFF.